The subject of this entry is one T cell receptor beta chain. What this receptor recognizes is not known. No base qualities exist here, and no much larger clone lies one base off it. The library came from the immunoSEQ multiplex PCR assay. Here the immuneACCESS table is served through TCRdb, limited to in-frame sequences with V and J called. Missing clones are a known gap in these copies; in checked studies unresolved V genes cover under half, and the rest lacks a known reason. The sample table lists 70,000 or so clones, 98% of them with a count of one. The ten top clones hold 0.2% to 0.25% of the sample. This specimen belongs to a study of technical replicates of blood from a handful of donors (TCRdb year 2017). The clonotype was recovered from a human donor in good health. Sequenced material: T cells isolated from PBMCs.

The sequenced DNA is TGTGCCTGGAGTGTACAGAGGGTCGAGCAGTACTTC. Translated, it reads CAWSVQRVEQYF. The chain couples TRBV30 to TRBJ2-7; the D region possibly corresponds to TRBD2 (5 bases align). V was cut back by 0 bases and J by 6 bases, leaving a gap of 9 bases between them. Per the germline V gene (reference sequence), GTSNPN is the CDR1 and SVGIG is the CDR2. The CDR3 measures 12 amino acids from cysteine to phenylalanine. Here the CDR3 DNA is all that survives: 36 bases in frame from base 1.